These 3 T cell receptor beta chains were sequenced from one sample in a study of cytomegalovirus exposure and HLA in healthy donors. This PCR relied on a set of 60 Vbeta primers and 13 Jbeta primers. The protocol was immunoSEQ multiplex PCR, while the TCRdb copy is restricted to in-frame clones and leaves out a portion. This sample has over 150,000 clones, with about four fifths found just once. Sequences were obtained from PBMCs. Receptors were obtained from a man aged 18 to 35 in good health and CMV-seronegative.

As for this clone: At the DNA level, this CDR3 is encoded by other sequences in the same sample as well. The chain is built from TRBV6-5 and TRBJ1-2; D is perhaps TRBD1 (6 bases). This CDR3 comprises 14 residues. Germline V gene data show CDR1 as MNHEY and CDR2 as SVGAGI. V lost 0 bases, J lost 2 bases, and 7 bases lay in between. CDR3 bases: TGTGCCAGCAGTTACTCCACAGGGAACTATGGCTACACCTTC. It yields the protein CASSYSTGNYGYTF.

This sequence joins TRBV4-1 and TRBJ1-1; D is uncertain. Per the germline V gene, CDR1 is MGHRA and CDR2 is YSYEKL. The ends were cut back, 2 bases at V and 8 bases at J, with 9 bases in the middle. CDR3 length: 12 amino acids. This CDR3 is CASSQLAGEAFF. In nucleotides, the CDR3 is TGCGCCAGCAGCCAATTGGCAGGAGAAGCTTTCTTT.

The rearrangement links TRBV6-5 to TRBJ2-7; D may be TRBD1 (5 bases). The germline gives CDR1 MNHEY, CDR2 SVGAGI. The CDR3 contains 15 residues. The V end was cut by 0 bases, the J end by 3 bases, with 12 bases between. CDR3 in DNA: TGTGCCAGCAGTTACTCGGCGGCAGGGAACTACGAGCAGTACGTC. Protein: CASSYSAAGNYEQYV.